The 6 T cell receptor beta chains presented below share a single source sample, sequenced in a study of cytomegalovirus exposure and HLA in healthy donors. PCR involved 60 Vbeta and 13 Jbeta primers. The repertoire was sequenced with immunoSEQ multiplex PCR; TCRdb's copy has only in-frame clones and lacks some. Of 160,000 or so clones listed, 80% are singletons. Sequencing was done on a sample of PBMCs. Receptor source: a man younger than 35 in good health and CMV-seropositive.

The chain links TRBV29-1 to TRBJ2-1; D remains unclear. This CDR3 is 16 amino acids long. V lost 3 bases to trimming and J lost 7 bases, with 22 bases between them. The germline CDR1 and CDR2 sequences are SQVTM and ANQGSEA. CDR3 in DNA: TGCAGCGTTGAGGGTCCCCTAGGAGAAACCCTAAATGAGCAGTTCTTC. Protein sequence: CSVEGPLGETLNEQFF.

V gene TRBV7-2 combines with J gene TRBJ1-1, with D possibly TRBD1 on 5 matching bases. The germline V gene has CDR1 SGHTA and CDR2 FQGNSA. The V and J ends lost 3 bases and 3 bases respectively, with 11 bases between them. CDR3 length: 14 residues. This CDR3 is CASSFTAGHTEAFF. The CDR3 DNA sequence: TGTGCCAGCAGCTTTACGGCAGGGCACACTGAAGCTTTCTTT.

This sequence joins TRBV5-1 and TRBJ1-1, with 8 bases lining up with TRBD1. The CDR3 runs to 16 residues. Germline V gives CDR1 SGHRS, CDR2 YFSETQ. With V trimmed by 2 bases and J by 4 bases, 10 bases remained unmatched. CDR3: CASSLATGAGGTEAFF. For the CDR3, the DNA is TGCGCCAGCAGCTTAGCGACAGGGGCGGGTGGCACTGAAGCTTTCTTT. Supplemented by reference TRBV5-1 and TRBJ1-1, the full variable domain reads KAGVTQTPRYLIKTRGQQVTLSCSPISGHRSVSWYQQTPGQGLQFLFEYFSETQRNKGNFPGRFSGRQFSNSRSEMNVSTLELGDSALYLCASSLATGAGGTEAFFGQGTRLTVV.

This chain connects TRBV5-1 to TRBJ2-2, with 13 bases lining up with TRBD2. Germline V gene data show CDR1 as SGHRS and CDR2 as YFSETQ. The CDR3 has 16 amino acids. V was pared by 4 bases and J by 4 bases, with 4 bases of the junction left unmatched. The CDR3 region has the DNA TGCGCCAGCAGCGGGGGACTAGCGGGAATCACCGGGGAGCTGTTTTTT. Translating gives CASSGGLAGITGELFF.

This chain links TRBV7-8 with TRBJ1-5; TRBD1 matches at 9 bases. The length of the CDR3 is 17 residues. CDR1 and CDR2 from the germline V gene are SGHVS and FQNEAQ. V lost 2 bases and J lost 1; bases outside the gene matches: 6. Here the CDR3 reads CASSLPGTGISNQPQHF. The CDR3 DNA sequence: TGTGCCAGCAGCTTACCCGGGACAGGGATAAGCAATCAGCCCCAGCATTTT.

This sequence joins TRBV5-1 and TRBJ1-2; D not certain. V shed 2 bases and J shed 0 bases, with 5 bases lying between them. CDR3 length equals 13 residues. Germline CDR1 SGHRS, CDR2 YFSETQ. This CDR3 reads CASSFSANYGYTF. The CDR3 DNA reads as TGCGCCAGCAGCTTCTCAGCTAACTATGGCTACACCTTC.